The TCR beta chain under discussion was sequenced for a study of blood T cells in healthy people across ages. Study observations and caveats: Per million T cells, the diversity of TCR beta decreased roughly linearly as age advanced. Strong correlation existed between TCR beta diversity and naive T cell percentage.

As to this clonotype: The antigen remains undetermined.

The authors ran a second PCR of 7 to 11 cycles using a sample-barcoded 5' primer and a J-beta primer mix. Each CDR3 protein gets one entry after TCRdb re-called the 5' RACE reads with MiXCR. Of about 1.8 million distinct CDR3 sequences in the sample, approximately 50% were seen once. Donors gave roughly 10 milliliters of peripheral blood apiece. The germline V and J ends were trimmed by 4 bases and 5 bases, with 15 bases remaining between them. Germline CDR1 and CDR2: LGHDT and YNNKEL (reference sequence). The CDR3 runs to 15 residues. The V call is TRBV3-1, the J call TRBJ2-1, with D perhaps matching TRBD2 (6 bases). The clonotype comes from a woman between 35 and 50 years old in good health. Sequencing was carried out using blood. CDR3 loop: CASSLTRGVNNEQFF. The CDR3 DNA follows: TGTGCCAGCAGCCTCACCCGCGGGGTGAACAATGAGCAGTTCTTC.